This T cell receptor beta chain was recovered during a study of cytomegalovirus exposure and HLA in healthy donors. Study-level background: Previous work identified 95 million to 140 million unique TCR beta sequences from around 200 million T cells. Study results and caveats: Investigators reported under 200 TCR beta chains as tied to cytomegalovirus.

In the PCR, 60 Vbeta and 13 Jbeta primers were used. Per the study methods: A later analysis counted tens of millions of unique TCR beta chains, some 12 million shared. Method: immunoSEQ multiplex PCR; TCRdb's copy keeps in-frame clones and lacks some. V and J calls and clone size follow that table, whereas D and trimming were derived from the DNA. The sample includes around 140,000 clones, about 80% of them seen just once. Germline CDR1 PRHDT, CDR2 FYEKMQ (reference sequence). The V gene lost 4 bases and the J gene lost 0 bases, with 16 bases spanning the gap. The CDR3 has 16 residues. About this clone: Its antigen remains unknown.

This chain uses TRBV13 with TRBJ2-7; D is perhaps TRBD2 (6 bases). This TCR was sampled from a woman in her thirties or forties in good health and CMV-seropositive. What was sequenced was PBMCs. The CDR3 sequence: CASSSVLAGSSYEQYF. CDR3 coding DNA: TGTGCCAGCAGCTCAGTACTAGCTGGGAGCTCCTACGAGCAGTACTTC.